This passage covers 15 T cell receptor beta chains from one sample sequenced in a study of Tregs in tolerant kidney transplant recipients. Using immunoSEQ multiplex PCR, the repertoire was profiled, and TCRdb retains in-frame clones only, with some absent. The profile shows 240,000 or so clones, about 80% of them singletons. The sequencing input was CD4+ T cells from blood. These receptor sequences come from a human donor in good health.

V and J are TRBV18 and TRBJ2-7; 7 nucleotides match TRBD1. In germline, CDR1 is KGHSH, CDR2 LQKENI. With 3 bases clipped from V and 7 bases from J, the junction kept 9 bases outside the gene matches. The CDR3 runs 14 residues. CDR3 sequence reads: CASSPRDSGWEQYF. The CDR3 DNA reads TGTGCCAGCTCACCCCGGGACAGCGGCTGGGAGCAGTACTTC.

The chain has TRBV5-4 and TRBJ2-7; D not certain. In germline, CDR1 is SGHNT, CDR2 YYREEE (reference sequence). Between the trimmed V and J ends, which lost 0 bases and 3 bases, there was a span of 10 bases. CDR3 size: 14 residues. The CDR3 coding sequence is TGTGCCAGCAGCTTGGAGACGGAATACTACGAGCAGTACTTC. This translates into CASSLETEYYEQYF. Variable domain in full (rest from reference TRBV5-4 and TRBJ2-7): ETGVTQSPTHLIKTRGQQVTLRCSSQSGHNTVSWYQQALGQGPQFIFQYYREEENGRGNFPPRFSGLQFPNYSSELNVNALELDDSALYLCASSLETEYYEQYFGPGTRLTVT.

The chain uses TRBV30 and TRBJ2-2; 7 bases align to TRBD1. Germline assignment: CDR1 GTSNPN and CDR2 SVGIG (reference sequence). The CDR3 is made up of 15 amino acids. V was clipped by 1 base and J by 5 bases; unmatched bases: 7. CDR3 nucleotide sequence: TGTGCCTGGAGTGAAGACAGGGTGAGGACCGGGGAGCTGTTTTTT. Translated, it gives CAWSEDRVRTGELFF.

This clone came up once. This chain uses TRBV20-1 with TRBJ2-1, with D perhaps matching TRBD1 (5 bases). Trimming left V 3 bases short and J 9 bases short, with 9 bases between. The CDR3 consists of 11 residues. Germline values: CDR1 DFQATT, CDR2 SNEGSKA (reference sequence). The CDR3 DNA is TGCAGTGCTAGTAGCAGGGCTGAGCAGTTCTTC. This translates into CSASSRAEQFF.

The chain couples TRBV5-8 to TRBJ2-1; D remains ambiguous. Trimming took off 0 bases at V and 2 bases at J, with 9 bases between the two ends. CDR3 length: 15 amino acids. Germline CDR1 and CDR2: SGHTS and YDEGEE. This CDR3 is CASSLERFPYNEQFF. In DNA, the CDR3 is TGTGCCAGCAGCTTGGAACGGTTTCCCTACAATGAGCAGTTCTTC.

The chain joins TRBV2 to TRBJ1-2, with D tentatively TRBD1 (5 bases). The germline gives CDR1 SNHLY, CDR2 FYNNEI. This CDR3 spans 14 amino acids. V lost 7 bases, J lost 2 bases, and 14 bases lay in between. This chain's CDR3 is CASTGRGGNYGYTF. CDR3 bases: TGTGCCAGCACGGGGAGGGGCGGCAACTATGGCTACACCTTC.

CDR3 amino acids: CASSRTGTGGLDEKLFF. CDR3 coding DNA: TGCGCCAGCAGCAGGACCGGGACAGGGGGCCTGGATGAAAAACTGTTTTTT. The gene calls are TRBV5-1 and TRBJ1-4; TRBD1 matches 12 bases. V dropped 4 bases and J dropped 6; count of bases not matched to a gene: 10. This CDR3 spans 17 amino acids. Germline CDR1 SGHRS, CDR2 YFSETQ.

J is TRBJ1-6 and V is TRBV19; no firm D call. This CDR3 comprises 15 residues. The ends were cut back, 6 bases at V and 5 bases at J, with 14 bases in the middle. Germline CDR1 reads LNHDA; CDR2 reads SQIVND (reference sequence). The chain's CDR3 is CASRQLRRDNSPLHF. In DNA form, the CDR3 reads TGTGCCAGTAGACAACTAAGACGAGATAATTCACCCCTCCACTTT.

This CDR3 is CATSRDAQGVWNEQFF. In nucleotides, the CDR3 is TGTGCCACCAGCAGAGATGCACAGGGGGTATGGAATGAGCAGTTCTTC. V is TRBV15 and J is TRBJ2-1, with 8 positions matching TRBD1. Germline values: CDR1 LNHNV, CDR2 YYDKDF (reference sequence). The CDR3 contains 16 residues. Trimming cost V 0 bases and J 7 bases; bases outside gene matches: 8.

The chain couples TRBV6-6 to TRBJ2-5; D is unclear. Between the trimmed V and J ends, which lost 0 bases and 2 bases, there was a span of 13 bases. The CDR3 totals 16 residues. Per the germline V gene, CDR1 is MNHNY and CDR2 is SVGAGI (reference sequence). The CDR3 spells CASSYSIFSAQETQYF. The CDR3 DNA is TGTGCCAGCAGTTACTCGATTTTCAGTGCGCAAGAGACCCAGTACTTC.

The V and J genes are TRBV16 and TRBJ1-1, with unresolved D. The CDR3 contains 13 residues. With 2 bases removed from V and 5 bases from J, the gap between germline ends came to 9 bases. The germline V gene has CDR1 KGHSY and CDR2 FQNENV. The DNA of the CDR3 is TGTGCCAGCAGCCAACGGGAAAAGACTGAAGCTTTCTTT. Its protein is CASSQREKTEAFF.

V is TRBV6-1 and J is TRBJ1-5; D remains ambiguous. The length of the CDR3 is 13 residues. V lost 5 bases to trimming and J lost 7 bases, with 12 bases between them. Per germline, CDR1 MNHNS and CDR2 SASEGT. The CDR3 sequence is CASSLIYGQPQHF. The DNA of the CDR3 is TGTGCCAGCAGTTTGATTTATGGGCAGCCCCAGCATTTT.

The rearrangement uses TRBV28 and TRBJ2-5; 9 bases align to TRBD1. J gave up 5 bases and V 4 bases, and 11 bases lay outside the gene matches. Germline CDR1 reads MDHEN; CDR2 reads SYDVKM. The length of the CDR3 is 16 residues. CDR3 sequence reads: CASSSIRQGGSETQYF. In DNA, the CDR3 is TGTGCCAGCAGTTCCATCCGACAGGGGGGTAGTGAGACCCAGTACTTC.

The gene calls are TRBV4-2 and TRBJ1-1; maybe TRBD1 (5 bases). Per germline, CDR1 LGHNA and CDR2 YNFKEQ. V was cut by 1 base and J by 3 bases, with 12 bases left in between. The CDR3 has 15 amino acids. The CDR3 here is CASSQVGGEYTEAFF. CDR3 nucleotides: TGTGCCAGCAGCCAAGTAGGAGGGGAGTACACTGAAGCTTTCTTT.

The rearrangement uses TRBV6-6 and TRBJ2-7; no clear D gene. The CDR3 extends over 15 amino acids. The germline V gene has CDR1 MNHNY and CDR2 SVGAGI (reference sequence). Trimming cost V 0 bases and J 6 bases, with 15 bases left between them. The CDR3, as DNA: TGTGCCAGCAGTTACTCGTCCAGTTTCATGGGCGAGCAGTACTTC. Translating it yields CASSYSSSFMGEQYF.